This T cell receptor (beta chain) was recorded in a study of CD8+ T cells in alopecia areata. General study results and limits: In lesional scalp, particularly from alopecia totalis/universalis, clonality was higher than in normal scalp.

Once RNA had been extracted, it was reverse transcribed into cDNA to act as the sequencing template. Only in-frame clones appear in the TCRdb table, and some are missing; sequencing was by immunoSEQ multiplex PCR. The data hold about 180,000 clones, with roughly 63% observed a single time. Patients with alopecia areata provided lesional scalp punch biopsies as well as peripheral blood. Germline loops: CDR1 SGHTA, CDR2 FQGNSA. The CDR3 loop spans 13 amino acids. The V gene lost 6 bases and the J gene lost 5 bases, with 10 bases spanning the gap. Note on this clone: Its antigen remains unidentified.

The chain couples TRBV7-2 to TRBJ1-4; a weak D match, TRBD1 (5 bases). The material sequenced was CD4+ T cells sorted from blood, taken at week 0. The sequence was collected from a human donor with alopecia areata. The chain's CDR3 is CASSPGVNEKLFF. As DNA, the CDR3 is TGTGCCAGCAGTCCGGGGGTAAATGAAAAACTGTTTTTT. Variable domain in full (rest from reference TRBV7-2 and TRBJ1-4): GAGVSQSPSNKVTEKGKDVELRCDPISGHTALYWYRQSLGQGLEFLIYFQGNSAPDKSGLPSDRFSAERTGGSVSTLTIQRTQQEDSAVYLCASSPGVNEKLFFGSGTQLSVL.